A single sample is the source of the 18 T cell receptor beta chains below, sequenced in a study of T cell responses to AZD1222 COVID-19 vaccine. Data came from immunoSEQ multiplex PCR; TCRdb stores just in-frame clones and leaves some out. The sample holds around 160,000 clones, approximately 90% seen once. Sample: peripheral blood, taken 28 days after the second AZD1222 dose. These receptors came from an adult who received the AZD1222 COVID-19 vaccine.

This chain connects TRBV7-6 to TRBJ1-3; D not resolved. This CDR3 has 17 residues. The V gene's germline CDR1 is SGHVS and CDR2 FNYEAQ. V was clipped by 1 base and J by 1 base, with 14 bases between them. The CDR3 here is CASSLGEVGPSGNTIYF. CDR3 nucleotides: TGTGCCAGCAGCTTAGGGGAAGTAGGTCCATCTGGAAACACCATATATTTT.

The chain combines TRBV19 with TRBJ1-5; D possibly corresponds to TRBD1 (6 bases). Germline values: CDR1 LNHDA, CDR2 SQIVND (reference sequence). V lost 3 bases and J 0 bases, leaving 12 bases between the germline ends. CDR3 length: 16 amino acids. The CDR3 protein is CASSIPGQYSNQPQHF. The CDR3 DNA is TGTGCCAGTAGTATCCCGGGACAATATAGCAATCAGCCCCAGCATTTT.

This clone was detected a few times. This chain connects TRBV5-1 to TRBJ1-2; 8 bases fit TRBD1. CDR3 length: 16 amino acids. V dropped 0 bases and J dropped 6; count of bases not matched to a gene: 10. CDR1 and CDR2 from the germline V gene are SGHRS and YFSETQ. The DNA for the CDR3 is TGCGCCAGCAGCTTGGCCATAGGACAGGGTATAGATGGCTACACCTTC. Translated, it gives CASSLAIGQGIDGYTF. The full variable domain, its missing parts supplied by reference TRBV5-1 and TRBJ1-2, is KAGVTQTPRYLIKTRGQQVTLSCSPISGHRSVSWYQQTPGQGLQFLFEYFSETQRNKGNFPGRFSGRQFSNSRSEMNVSTLELGDSALYLCASSLAIGQGIDGYTFGSGTRLTVV.

This rearrangement joins TRBV28 to TRBJ1-5; D ambiguous. The CDR3 runs 15 residues. The ends were cut back, 4 bases at V and 3 bases at J, with 13 bases in the middle. In germline, CDR1 is MDHEN, CDR2 SYDVKM. The CDR3 sequence: CASSSTGPSNQPQHF. DNA for the CDR3: TGTGCCAGCAGTTCGACCGGGCCTTCCAATCAGCCCCAGCATTTT.

The rearrangement uses TRBV19 and TRBJ2-7; weak D call: TRBD1 (5 bases). CDR1 and CDR2 from the germline V gene are LNHDA and SQIVND (reference sequence). The CDR3 is 13 amino acids. V was cut by 5 bases and J by 4 bases, with 12 bases left in between. The CDR3 is CASSEVNRYEQYF. The DNA of the CDR3 is TGTGCCAGTAGTGAAGTGAACAGGTACGAGCAGTACTTC.

The chain has TRBV30 and TRBJ1-1; D is uncertain. The V gene's germline CDR1 is GTSNPN and CDR2 SVGIG (reference sequence). This CDR3 region has 11 residues. V dropped 3 bases and J dropped 1 base, with 3 bases sitting between them. CDR3 amino acids: CAWRGNTEAFF. The CDR3 nucleotides are TGTGCCTGGAGGGGGAACACTGAAGCTTTCTTT.

The chain recombines TRBV3-1 (or the pseudogene TRBV3-2) with TRBJ1-5; D remains unclear. From germline, CDR1 is LGHDT and CDR2 YNNKEL (reference sequence). The V gene lost 2 bases and the J gene lost 7 bases, with 15 bases spanning the gap. The CDR3 totals 15 residues. CDR3 region: CASSQSRSPGQPQHF. As DNA, the CDR3 is TGTGCCAGCAGCCAATCCCGGTCCCCGGGGCAGCCCCAGCATTTT.

The genes are TRBV27 and TRBJ2-1; no reliable D call. This CDR3 has 13 residues. Deletions cut 11 bases from V and 7 bases from J, with 18 bases between. The germline gives CDR1 MNHEY, CDR2 SMNVEV (reference sequence). For the CDR3, the DNA is TGTGCCCCCCCGGTTGAGTTCGAGAATGAGCAGTTCTTC. The encoded protein is CAPPVEFENEQFF.

The chain uses TRBV4-1 and TRBJ1-4; D gene ambiguous. Trimming stripped 4 bases from V and 5 bases from J, with 8 bases between. This CDR3 region has 13 residues. Germline loops: CDR1 MGHRA, CDR2 YSYEKL. CDR3 coding DNA: TGCGCCAGCAGCCCAGCGGAAAATGAAAAACTGTTTTTT. Translated, it gives CASSPAENEKLFF.

J is TRBJ2-3 and V is TRBV27, with D possibly TRBD2 on 6 matching bases. The CDR3 consists of 16 residues. The germline V gene has CDR1 MNHEY and CDR2 SMNVEV (reference sequence). V lost 0 bases and J 5 bases, leaving 15 bases between the germline ends. CDR3 residues: CASSLSPGGGQDTQYF. The DNA for the CDR3 is TGTGCCAGCAGTTTATCGCCCGGAGGAGGGCAAGATACGCAGTATTTT.

The rearrangement joins TRBV2 to TRBJ1-1; D uncertain. V gave up 10 bases and J gave up 1 base, with 19 bases separating them. This CDR3 has 15 amino acids. Germline V gene sequence: CDR1 SNHLY, CDR2 FYNNEI. In nucleotides, the CDR3 is TGTGCCATCTCGGCGTGGGGTCTAACGAACACTGAAGCTTTCTTT. Its translation is CAISAWGLTNTEAFF.

The V call is TRBV7-5, the J call TRBJ2-5; the D call of TRBD2 is as the table states it, not checked on the DNA. TRBV7-5 is termed a pseudogene. This CDR3 is built from 13 residues. The CDR3 reads CARSGGRRETQYF. DNA of the CDR3: TGTGCCAGAAGCGGAGGGCGGAGAGAGACCCAGTACTTC.

This chain joins TRBV27 and TRBJ2-7; 8 bases align to TRBD2. CDR1 is MNHEY and CDR2 is SMNVEV in the germline V gene (reference sequence). J lost 6 bases, V lost 5 bases, and 6 bases had no gene match. This CDR3 region has 13 residues. DNA for the CDR3: TGTGCCAGCAGTCCGGGGGGGGCCGTCGAGCAGTACTTC. Translated: CASSPGGAVEQYF.

The chain has TRBV11-2 and TRBJ2-7; a possible D gene is TRBD2 (7 bases). Trimming removed 1 base from V and 4 bases from J, with 14 bases in between. CDR3 length: 15 amino acids. Looked up from germline, CDR1 is SGHAT and CDR2 is FQNNGV. CDR3 nucleotide sequence: TGTGCCAGCAGCTTAGTGGGAGGGGGAGGATACGAGCAGTACTTC. Translation gives CASSLVGGGGYEQYF.

This chain connects TRBV6-6 to TRBJ1-2; 9 bases are shared with TRBD1. Germline CDR1 reads MNHNY; CDR2 reads SVGAGI (reference sequence). Trimming took 6 bases from V and 4 from J; bases not matched to a gene: 6. The CDR3 totals 14 residues. The CDR3 sequence is CASSSGQGRYGYTF. In DNA, the CDR3 is TGTGCCAGCAGCTCGGGACAGGGTCGCTATGGCTACACCTTC.

This chain connects TRBV28 to TRBJ2-1, with 9 bases fitting TRBD2. The length of the CDR3 is 15 residues. V lost 6 bases and J lost 5; bases outside the gene matches: 8. CDR1 and CDR2 from the germline V gene are MDHEN and SYDVKM. CDR3 loop: CASRIGTSHDNEQFF. CDR3 sequence (DNA): TGTGCCAGCAGGATAGGGACTAGCCATGACAATGAGCAGTTCTTC.

The table lists this clone with a count of one. The CDR3 protein is CASSPRQGTLYEQYF. In nucleotides, the CDR3 is TGTGCCAGCTCACCCAGACAGGGAACTTTGTACGAGCAGTACTTC. The rearrangement joins TRBV18 to TRBJ2-7, with 7 positions matching TRBD1. J lost 4 bases, V lost 3 bases, and 9 bases had no gene match. The germline V gene has CDR1 KGHSH and CDR2 LQKENI. The length of the CDR3 is 15 residues.

The rearrangement links TRBV6-5 to TRBJ1-1, with a possible D match to TRBD1 (6 bases). The germline CDR1 and CDR2 sequences are MNHEY and SVGAGI. This CDR3 comprises 16 residues. Trimming removed 0 bases at V and 7 bases at J, with 18 bases between. The CDR3 region is CASSYSPLGGASEAFF. The CDR3 nucleotides read TGTGCCAGCAGTTACTCGCCCCTGGGGGGGGCAAGTGAAGCTTTCTTT.